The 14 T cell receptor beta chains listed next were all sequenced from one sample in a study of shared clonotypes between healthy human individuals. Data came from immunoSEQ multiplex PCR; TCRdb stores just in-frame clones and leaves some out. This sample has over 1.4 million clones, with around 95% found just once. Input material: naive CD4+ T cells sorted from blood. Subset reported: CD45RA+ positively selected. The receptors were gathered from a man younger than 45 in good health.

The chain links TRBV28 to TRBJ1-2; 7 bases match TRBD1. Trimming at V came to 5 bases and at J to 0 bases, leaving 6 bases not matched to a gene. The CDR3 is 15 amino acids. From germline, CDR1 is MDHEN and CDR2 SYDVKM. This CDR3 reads CASSLRGQANYGYTF. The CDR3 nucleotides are TGTGCCAGCAGTCTTCGTGGACAGGCTAACTATGGCTACACCTTC.

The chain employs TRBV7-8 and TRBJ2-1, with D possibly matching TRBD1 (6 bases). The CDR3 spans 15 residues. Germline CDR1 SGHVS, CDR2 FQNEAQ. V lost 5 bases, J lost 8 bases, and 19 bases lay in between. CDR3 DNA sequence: TGTGCCAGCAGCCCGTCCCTTGGGACAATCCATGAGCAGTTCTTC. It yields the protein CASSPSLGTIHEQFF.

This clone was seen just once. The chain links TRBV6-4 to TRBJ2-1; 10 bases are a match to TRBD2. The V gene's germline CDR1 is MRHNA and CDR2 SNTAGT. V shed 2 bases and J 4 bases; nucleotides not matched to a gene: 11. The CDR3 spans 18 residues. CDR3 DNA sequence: TGTGCCAGCAGTGACACAATCATACTAGCGGGACAATACAATGAGCAGTTCTTC. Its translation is CASSDTIILAGQYNEQFF.

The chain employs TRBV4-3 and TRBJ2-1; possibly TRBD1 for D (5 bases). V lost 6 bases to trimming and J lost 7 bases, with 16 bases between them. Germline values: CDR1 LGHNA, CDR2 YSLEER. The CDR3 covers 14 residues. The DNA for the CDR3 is TGCGCCAGCAGTGGTCAGGGTCTACTGAATGAGCAGTTCTTC. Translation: CASSGQGLLNEQFF.

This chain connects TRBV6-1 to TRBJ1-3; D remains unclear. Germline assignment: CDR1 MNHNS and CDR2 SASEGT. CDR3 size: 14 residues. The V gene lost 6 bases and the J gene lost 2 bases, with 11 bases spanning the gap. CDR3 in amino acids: CASRARSPGNTIYF. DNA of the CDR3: TGTGCCAGCAGGGCACGAAGTCCTGGAAACACCATATATTTT.

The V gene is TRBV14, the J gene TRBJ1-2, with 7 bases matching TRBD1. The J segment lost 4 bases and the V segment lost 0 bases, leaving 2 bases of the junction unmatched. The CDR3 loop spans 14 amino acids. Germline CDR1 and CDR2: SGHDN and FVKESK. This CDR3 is CASSQENRGYGYTF. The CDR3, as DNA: TGTGCCAGCAGCCAAGAGAACAGGGGCTATGGCTACACCTTC.

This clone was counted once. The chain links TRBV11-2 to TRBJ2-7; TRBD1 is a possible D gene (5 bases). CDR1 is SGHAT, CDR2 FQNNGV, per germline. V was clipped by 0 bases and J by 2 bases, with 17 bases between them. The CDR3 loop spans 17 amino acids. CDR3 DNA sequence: TGTGCCAGCAGCTTAGATCGTAGGGGTGGTAGGGCCTACGAGCAGTACTTC. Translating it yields CASSLDRRGGRAYEQYF.

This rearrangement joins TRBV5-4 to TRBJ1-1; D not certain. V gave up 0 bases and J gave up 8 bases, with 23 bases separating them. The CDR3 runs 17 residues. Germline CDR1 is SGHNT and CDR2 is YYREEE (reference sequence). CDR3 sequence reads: CASSLEFGRQSLNEAFF. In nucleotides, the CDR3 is TGTGCCAGCAGCTTGGAATTTGGGCGCCAAAGCCTAAACGAAGCTTTCTTT.

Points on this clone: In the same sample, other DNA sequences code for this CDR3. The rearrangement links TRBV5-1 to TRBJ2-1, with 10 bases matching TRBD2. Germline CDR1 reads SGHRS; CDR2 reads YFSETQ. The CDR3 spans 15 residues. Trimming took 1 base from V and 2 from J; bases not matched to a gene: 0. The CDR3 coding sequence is TGCGCCAGCAGCTTGCTAGCGGGGGCCTACAATGAGCAGTTCTTC. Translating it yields CASSLLAGAYNEQFF.

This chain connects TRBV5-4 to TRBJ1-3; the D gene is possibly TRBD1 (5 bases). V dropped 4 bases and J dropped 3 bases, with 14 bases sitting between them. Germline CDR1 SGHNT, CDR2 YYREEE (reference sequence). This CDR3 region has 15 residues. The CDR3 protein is CASSRGLTDGNTIYF. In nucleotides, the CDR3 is TGTGCCAGCAGCAGGGGACTGACGGATGGAAACACCATATATTTT.

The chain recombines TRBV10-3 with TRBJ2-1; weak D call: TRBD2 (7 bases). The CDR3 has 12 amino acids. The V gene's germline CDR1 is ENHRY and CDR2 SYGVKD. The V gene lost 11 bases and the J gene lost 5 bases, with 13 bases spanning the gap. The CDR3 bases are TGTGCCTGTCGGGGGGCTGACAATGAGCAGTTCTTC. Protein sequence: CACRGADNEQFF.

In DNA form, the CDR3 reads TGTGCCAGCAGTCGAAATTCCGGGACGGCTAAAAACATTCAGTACTTC. It translates to CASSRNSGTAKNIQYF. The chain recombines TRBV27 with TRBJ2-4, with D possibly being TRBD1 or TRBD2 (5 bases each). The V gene's germline CDR1 is MNHEY and CDR2 SMNVEV (reference sequence). This CDR3 region has 16 residues. Trimming shortened V by 5 bases and J by 4 bases, and 18 bases separated the two germline ends.

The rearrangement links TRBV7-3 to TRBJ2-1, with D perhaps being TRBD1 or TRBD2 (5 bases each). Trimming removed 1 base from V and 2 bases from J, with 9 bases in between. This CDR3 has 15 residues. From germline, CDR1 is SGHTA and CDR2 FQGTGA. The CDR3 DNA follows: TGTGCCAGCAGCTTAAATCGGGGACCCTACAATGAGCAGTTCTTC. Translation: CASSLNRGPYNEQFF.

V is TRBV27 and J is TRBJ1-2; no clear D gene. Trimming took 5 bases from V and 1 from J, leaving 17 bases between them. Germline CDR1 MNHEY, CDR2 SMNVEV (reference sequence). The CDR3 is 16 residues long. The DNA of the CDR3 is TGTGCCAGCAGTCCCCGGAGAGGCAGCATTAACTATGGCTACACCTTC. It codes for CASSPRRGSINYGYTF.